This entry concerns a single T cell receptor (beta chain). The antigen is unknown. This entry comes from a study of cytomegalovirus exposure and HLA in healthy donors. Notes on the study in general: Prediction of most subjects' HLA-A and HLA-B alleles by TCR beta sequences was reportedly accurate. TRBV6-2, TRBV6-3 and other indistinguishable V segments were excluded. In a later analysis, common viral pathogens appeared linked to several of the most significant clusters.

Donors consisted of healthy bone marrow donors. The trim removed 6 bases at V and 4 bases at J, leaving 3 bases unmatched. In germline, CDR1 is MDHEN, CDR2 SYDVKM. The CDR3 has 13 amino acids. The PCR was carried out with 60 Vbeta primers and 13 Jbeta primers. Sequencing was performed with immunoSEQ multiplex PCR; in TCRdb, only in-frame clones are kept and a portion is missing. The data contain over 75,000 clones, less than 9.5% of them singletons. V is TRBV28 and J is TRBJ1-5; 7 bases are shared with TRBD1. The specimen sequenced was PBMCs. The origin of this receptor is a man aged 50-59 years in good health and CMV-seropositive. The CDR3 bases are TGTGCCAGCAGGCGGGACAGAAATCAGCCCCAGCATTTT. It specifies CASRRDRNQPQHF.